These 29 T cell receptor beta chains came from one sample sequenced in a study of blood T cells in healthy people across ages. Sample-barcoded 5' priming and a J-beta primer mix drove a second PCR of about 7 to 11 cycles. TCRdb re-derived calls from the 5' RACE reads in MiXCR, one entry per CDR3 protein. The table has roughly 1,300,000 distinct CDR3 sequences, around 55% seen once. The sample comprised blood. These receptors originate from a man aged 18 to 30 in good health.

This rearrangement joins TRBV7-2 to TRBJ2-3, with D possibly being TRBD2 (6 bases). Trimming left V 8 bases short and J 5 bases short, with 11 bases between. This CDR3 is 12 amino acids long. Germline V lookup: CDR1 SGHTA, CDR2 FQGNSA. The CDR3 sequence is CASGGLVDTQYF. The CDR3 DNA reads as TGTGCCAGCGGAGGGTTGGTAGATACGCAGTATTTT.

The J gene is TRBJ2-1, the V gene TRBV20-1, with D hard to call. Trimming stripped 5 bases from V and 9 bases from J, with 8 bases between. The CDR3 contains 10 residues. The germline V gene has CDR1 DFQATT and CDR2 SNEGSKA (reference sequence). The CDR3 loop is CSAQLGEQFF. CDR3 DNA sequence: TGCAGTGCTCAGCTAGGTGAGCAGTTCTTC.

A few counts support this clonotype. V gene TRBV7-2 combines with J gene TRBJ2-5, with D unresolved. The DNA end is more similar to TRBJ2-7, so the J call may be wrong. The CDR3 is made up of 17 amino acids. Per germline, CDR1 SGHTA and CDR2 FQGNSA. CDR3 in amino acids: CASSPFQPGQWNNEQYF. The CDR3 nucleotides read TGTGCCAGCAGCCCCTTCCAGCCAGGCCAATGGAATAACGAGCAGTACTTC.

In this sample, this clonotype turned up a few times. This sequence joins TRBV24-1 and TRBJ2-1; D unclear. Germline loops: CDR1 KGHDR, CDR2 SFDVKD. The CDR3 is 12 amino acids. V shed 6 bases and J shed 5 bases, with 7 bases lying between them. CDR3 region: CATSPGDNEQFF. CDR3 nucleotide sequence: TGTGCCACCAGTCCGGGCGACAATGAGCAGTTCTTC.

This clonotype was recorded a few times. The CDR3 protein is CASSPGGQEGYTF. CDR3 nucleotides: TGCGCCAGCAGCCCTGGGGGTCAAGAGGGCTACACCTTC. The V call is TRBV4-1, the J call TRBJ1-2; TRBD1 might be the D (5 bases). There are 13 residues in the CDR3. Trimming left V 4 bases short and J 8 bases short, with 14 bases between. Germline CDR1 and CDR2: MGHRA and YSYEKL.

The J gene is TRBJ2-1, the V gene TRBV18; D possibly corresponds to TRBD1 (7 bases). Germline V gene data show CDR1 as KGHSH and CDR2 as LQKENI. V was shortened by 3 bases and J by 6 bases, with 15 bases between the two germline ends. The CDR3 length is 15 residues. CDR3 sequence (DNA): TGTGCCAGCTCACCGGAACTCAGGGGGGTCAATGAGCAGTTCTTC. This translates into CASSPELRGVNEQFF.

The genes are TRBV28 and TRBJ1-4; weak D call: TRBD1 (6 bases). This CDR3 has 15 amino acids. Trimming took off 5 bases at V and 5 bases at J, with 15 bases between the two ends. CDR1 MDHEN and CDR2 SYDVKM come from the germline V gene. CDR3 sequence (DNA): TGTGCCAGCAGTACTTCCGGGACACCCAATGAAAAACTGTTTTTT. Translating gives CASSTSGTPNEKLFF.

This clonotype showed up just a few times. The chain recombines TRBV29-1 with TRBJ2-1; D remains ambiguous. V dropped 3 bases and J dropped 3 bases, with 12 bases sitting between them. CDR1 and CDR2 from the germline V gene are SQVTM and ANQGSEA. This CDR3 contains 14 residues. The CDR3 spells CSVDWERLYNEQFF. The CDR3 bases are TGCAGCGTTGATTGGGAACGGCTCTACAATGAGCAGTTCTTC.

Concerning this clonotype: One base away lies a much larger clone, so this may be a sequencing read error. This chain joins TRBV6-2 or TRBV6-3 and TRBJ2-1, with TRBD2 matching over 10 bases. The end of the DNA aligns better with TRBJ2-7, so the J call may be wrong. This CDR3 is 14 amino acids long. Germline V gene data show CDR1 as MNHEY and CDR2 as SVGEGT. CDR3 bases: TGTGCCAGCAGTAAGCGGGAGGGCTACAATGAGCAGTACTTC. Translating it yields CASSKREGYNEQYF.

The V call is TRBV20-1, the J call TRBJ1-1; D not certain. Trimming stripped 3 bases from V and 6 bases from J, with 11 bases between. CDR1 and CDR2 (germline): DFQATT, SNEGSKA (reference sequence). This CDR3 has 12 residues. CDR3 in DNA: TGCAGTGCTAGGGACCGGAGGTCTGAAGCTTTCTTT. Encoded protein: CSARDRRSEAFF.

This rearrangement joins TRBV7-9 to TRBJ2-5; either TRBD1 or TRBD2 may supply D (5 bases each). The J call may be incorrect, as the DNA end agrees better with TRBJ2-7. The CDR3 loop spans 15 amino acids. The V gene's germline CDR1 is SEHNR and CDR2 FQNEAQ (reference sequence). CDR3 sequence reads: CASGPVSSWDGEQYF. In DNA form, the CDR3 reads TGTGCCAGCGGCCCGGTCTCGAGCTGGGACGGCGAGCAGTACTTC.

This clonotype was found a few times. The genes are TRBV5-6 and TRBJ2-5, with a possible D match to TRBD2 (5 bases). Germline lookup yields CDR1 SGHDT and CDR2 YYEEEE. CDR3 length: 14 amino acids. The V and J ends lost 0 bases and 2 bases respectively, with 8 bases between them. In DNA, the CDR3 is TGTGCCAGCAGCTTGGAAGCGGATCAAGAGACCCAGTACTTC. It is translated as CASSLEADQETQYF.

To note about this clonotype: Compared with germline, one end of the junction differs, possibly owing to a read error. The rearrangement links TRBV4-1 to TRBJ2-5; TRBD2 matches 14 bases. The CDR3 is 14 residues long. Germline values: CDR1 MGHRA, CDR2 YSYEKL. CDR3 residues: CACSQGTSGSGLYF. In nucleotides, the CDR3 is TGCGCCTGCAGCCAAGGGACTAGCGGGAGTGGTCTGTACTTC.

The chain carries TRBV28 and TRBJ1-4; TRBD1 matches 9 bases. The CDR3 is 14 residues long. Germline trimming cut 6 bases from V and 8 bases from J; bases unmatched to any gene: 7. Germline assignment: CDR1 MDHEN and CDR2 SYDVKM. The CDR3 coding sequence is TGTGCCAGCAGAACAGGGGGCGCACGGGAAAAACTGTTTTTT. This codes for CASRTGGAREKLFF. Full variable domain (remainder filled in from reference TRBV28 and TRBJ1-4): DVKVTQSSRYLVKRTGEKVFLECVQDMDHENMFWYRQDPGLGLRLIYFSYDVKMKEKGDIPEGYSVSREKKERFSLILESASTNQTSMYLCASRTGGAREKLFFGSGTQLSVL.

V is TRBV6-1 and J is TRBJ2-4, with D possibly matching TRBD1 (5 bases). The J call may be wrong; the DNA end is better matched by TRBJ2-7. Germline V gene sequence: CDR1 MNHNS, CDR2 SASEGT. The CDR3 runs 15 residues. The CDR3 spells CASSDAIARDYEQYF. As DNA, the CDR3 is TGTGCCAGCAGTGACGCCATCGCCAGGGACTACGAGCAGTACTTC.

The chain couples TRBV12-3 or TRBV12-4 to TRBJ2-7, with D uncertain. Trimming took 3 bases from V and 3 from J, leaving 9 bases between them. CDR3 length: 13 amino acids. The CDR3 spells CASSFRVDYEQYF. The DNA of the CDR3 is TGTGCCAGCAGTTTTAGGGTGGACTACGAGCAGTACTTC.

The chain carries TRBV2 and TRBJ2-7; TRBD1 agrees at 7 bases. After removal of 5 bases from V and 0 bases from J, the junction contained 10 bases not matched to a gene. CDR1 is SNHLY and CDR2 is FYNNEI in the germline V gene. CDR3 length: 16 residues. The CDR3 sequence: CASSQTTTGSSYEQYF. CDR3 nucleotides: TGTGCCAGCAGTCAAACGACGACAGGGAGCTCCTACGAGCAGTACTTC.

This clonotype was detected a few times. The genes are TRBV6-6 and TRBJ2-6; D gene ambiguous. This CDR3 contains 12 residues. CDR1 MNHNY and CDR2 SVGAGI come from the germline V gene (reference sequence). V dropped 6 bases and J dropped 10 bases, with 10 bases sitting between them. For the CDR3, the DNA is TGTGCCAGCAGCCAAGACATTAACGTCCTGACTTTC. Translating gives CASSQDINVLTF.

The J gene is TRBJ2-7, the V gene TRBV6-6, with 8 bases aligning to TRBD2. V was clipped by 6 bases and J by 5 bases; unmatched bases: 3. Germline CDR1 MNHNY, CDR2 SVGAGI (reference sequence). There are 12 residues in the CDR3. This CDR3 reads CASSGRGDEQYF. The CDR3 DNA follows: TGTGCCAGCAGCGGGAGGGGGGACGAGCAGTACTTC.

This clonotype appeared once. In DNA, the CDR3 is TGTGCCAGCAGCGTAGGGTACGGGAGCTCCTACGAGCAGTACTTC. Its protein is CASSVGYGSSYEQYF. The chain carries TRBV9 and TRBJ2-7, with TRBD2 as a possible D gene (6 bases). In germline, CDR1 is SGDLS, CDR2 YYNGEE. This CDR3 has 15 residues. Trimming left V 0 bases short and J 0 bases short, with 10 bases between. Based on the CDR3 plus reference TRBV9 and TRBJ2-7, the full variable domain is DSGVTQTPKHLITATGQRVTLRCSPRSGDLSVYWYQQSLDQGLQFLIQYYNGEERAKGNILERFSAQQFPDLHSELNLSSLELGDSALYFCASSVGYGSSYEQYFGPGTRLTVT.

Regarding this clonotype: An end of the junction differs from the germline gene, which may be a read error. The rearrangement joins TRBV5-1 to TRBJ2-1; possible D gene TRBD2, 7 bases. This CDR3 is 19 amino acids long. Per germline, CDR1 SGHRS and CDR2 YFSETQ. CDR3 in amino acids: CAGSSRSYGAGALGNEQFF. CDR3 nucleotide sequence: TGCGCCGGCAGCTCGAGGTCCTACGGGGCGGGGGCTCTTGGTAATGAGCAGTTTTTC.

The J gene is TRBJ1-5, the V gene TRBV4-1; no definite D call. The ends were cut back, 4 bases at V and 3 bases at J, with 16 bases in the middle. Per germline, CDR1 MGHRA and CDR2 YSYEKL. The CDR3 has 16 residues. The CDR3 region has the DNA TGCGCCAGCAGCCGAGGTCAGTCCCTCCTCAATCAGCCCCAGCATTTT. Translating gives CASSRGQSLLNQPQHF.

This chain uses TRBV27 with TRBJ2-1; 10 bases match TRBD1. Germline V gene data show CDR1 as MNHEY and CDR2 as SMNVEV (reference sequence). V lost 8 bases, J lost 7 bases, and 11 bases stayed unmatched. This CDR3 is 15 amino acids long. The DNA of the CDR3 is TGTGCCAGCTGCCGAGAGACAGGGGGCTTAAATGAGCAGTTCTTC. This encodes CASCRETGGLNEQFF.

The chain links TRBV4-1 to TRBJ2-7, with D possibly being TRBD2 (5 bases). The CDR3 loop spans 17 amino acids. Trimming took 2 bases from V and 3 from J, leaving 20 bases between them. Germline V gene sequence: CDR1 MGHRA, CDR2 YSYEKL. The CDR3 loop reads CASSQQVSGISYYEQYF. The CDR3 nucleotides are TGCGCCAGCAGCCAACAAGTCTCGGGGATTTCGTACTACGAGCAGTACTTC.

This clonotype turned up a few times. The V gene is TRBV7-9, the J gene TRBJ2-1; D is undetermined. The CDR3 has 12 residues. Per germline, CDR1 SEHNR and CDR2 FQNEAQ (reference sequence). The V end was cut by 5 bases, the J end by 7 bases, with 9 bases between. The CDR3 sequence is CASSATKNEQFF. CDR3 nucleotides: TGTGCCAGCAGCGCCACTAAAAATGAGCAGTTCTTC.

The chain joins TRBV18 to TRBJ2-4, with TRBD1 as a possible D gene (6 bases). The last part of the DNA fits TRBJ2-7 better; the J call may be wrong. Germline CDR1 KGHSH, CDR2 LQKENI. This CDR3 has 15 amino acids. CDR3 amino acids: CASSPGAGVSYEQYF. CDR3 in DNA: TGTGCCAGCTCACCTGGTGCAGGGGTTTCGTACGAGCAGTACTTC.

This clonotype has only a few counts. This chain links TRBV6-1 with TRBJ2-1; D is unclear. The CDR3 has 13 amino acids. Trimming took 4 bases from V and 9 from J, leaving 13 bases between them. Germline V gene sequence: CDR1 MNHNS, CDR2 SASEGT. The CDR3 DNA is TGTGCCAGCAGTGTTTCTACATTAGGTGAGCAGTTCTTC. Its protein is CASSVSTLGEQFF.

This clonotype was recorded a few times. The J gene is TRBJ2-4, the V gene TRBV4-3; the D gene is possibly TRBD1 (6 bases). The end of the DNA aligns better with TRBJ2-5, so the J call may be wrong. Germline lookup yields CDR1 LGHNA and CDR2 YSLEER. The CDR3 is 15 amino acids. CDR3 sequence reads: CASSQLQGHVETQYF. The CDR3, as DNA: TGCGCCAGCAGCCAGCTGCAGGGGCACGTTGAGACCCAGTACTTC.

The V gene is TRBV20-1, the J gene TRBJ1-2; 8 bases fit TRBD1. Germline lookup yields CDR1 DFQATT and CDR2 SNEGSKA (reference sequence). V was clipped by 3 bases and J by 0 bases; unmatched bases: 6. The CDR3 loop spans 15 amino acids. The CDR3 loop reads CSASPLGQANYGYTF. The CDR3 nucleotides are TGCAGTGCTAGTCCCCTGGGACAGGCTAACTATGGCTACACCTTC.